This entry features one T cell receptor beta chain sequence. The V and J ends lost 6 bases and 0 bases respectively, with 5 bases between them. The CDR3 length is 11 residues. Looked up from germline, CDR1 is SQVTM and CDR2 is ANQGSEA. TCRdb's copy holds only in-frame clones and misses some; the assay was immunoSEQ multiplex PCR. The repertoire consists of 290,000 or so clones, with about 89% occurring once and the leading ten covering 2% to 2.5%. These data originate in a study of blood T cell repertoires in COVID-19. This chain joins TRBV29-1 and TRBJ1-2; D is unresolved. The sample was peripheral blood. The sequence was obtained from a woman aged 25 to 39 with COVID-19, enrolled during active disease. The CDR3 DNA sequence: TGCAGCGTCCAGACTAACTATGGCTACACCTTC. Translation: CSVQTNYGYTF.